This entry concerns a single T cell receptor beta chain. The sample holds a few counts of this clonotype. It has no known antigen specificity. The record has no base qualities; no much larger clone is one base away. This entry comes from a study of response to subunit inactivated influenza vaccine (dated by TCRdb to 2017 to 2018). A note on the overall study: The study used deep quantitative T cell receptor repertoire profiling to track responses to a trivalent subunit inactivated influenza vaccine. The research as a whole found: According to the authors, only a limited number of new T cells may be recruited by each seasonal influenza vaccination.

Library preparation employed RT-PCR. The sequencing machine was an Illumina HiSeq 2500. TCRdb's own reprocessing of the public reads used fastp at Q25 and MiXCR and kept productive beta chains. Rows with a matching CDR3 protein are joined into one entry that keeps the most common DNA and genes. The sample records about 700,000 distinct CDR3 sequences, around 16% of which are singletons. Around a tenth of the sample goes to the ten largest clones. Taken from cysteine to phenylalanine, the CDR3 has 16 residues. The sequence is cut down to CDR3 DNA, 48 bases in frame from base 1. Reading the germline V gene gives CDR1 MDHEN and CDR2 SYDVKM. The germline V end is reduced by 5 bases and the J end by 2 bases; junction bases left unmatched: 5.

Rearrangement joined TRBV28 to TRBJ2-3; TRBD2 matches 12 bases in the middle. This material consisted of PBMCs from blood, taken roughly 12 days after vaccination. The clonotype was recovered from a man aged 50-59 years who received an inactivated influenza vaccine. Donor details come from another sample of the same person, matched by shared clones. CDR3 region: CASSIGTSGLTDTQYF. Here is the DNA: TGTGCCAGCAGTATTGGGACTAGCGGGCTCACAGATACGCAGTATTTT.